This T cell receptor (beta chain) derives from a study of blood T cell repertoires in COVID-19. Libraries were prepared by immunoSEQ multiplex PCR; TCRdb keeps only in-frame clonotypes and omits some of them. The sample carries around 25,000 clones, about 83% recorded once. This receptor was taken from a human donor with active COVID-19. The donor label of this sample is uncertain. Material: peripheral blood.

The CDR3 DNA sequence: TGTGCCAGTAGTCCCCCGGACAGGGTGGATGAAAAACTGTTTTTT. Its protein is CASSPPDRVDEKLFF. The chain uses TRBV19 and TRBJ1-4, with 8 bases lining up with TRBD1. Germline V gene sequence: CDR1 LNHDA, CDR2 SQIVND (reference sequence). The V segment lost 5 bases and the J segment 6 bases; nucleotides outside the gene matches: 8. The CDR3 covers 15 residues.